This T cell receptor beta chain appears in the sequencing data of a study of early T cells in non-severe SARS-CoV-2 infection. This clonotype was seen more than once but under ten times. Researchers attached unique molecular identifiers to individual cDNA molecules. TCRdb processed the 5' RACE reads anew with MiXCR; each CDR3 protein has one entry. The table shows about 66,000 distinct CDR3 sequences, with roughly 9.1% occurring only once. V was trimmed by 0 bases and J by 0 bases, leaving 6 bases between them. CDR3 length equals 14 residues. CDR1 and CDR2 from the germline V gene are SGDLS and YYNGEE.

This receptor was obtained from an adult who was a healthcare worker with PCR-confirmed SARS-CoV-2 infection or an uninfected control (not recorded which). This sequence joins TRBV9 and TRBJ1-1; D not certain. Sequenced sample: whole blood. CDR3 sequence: CASSVEPMNTEAFF. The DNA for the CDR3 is TGTGCCAGCAGCGTAGAGCCTATGAACACTGAAGCTTTCTTT.